What follows are 20 T cell receptor beta chains derived from one specimen sequenced in a study of T cell repertoires in cytomegalovirus infection. A single record per CDR3 protein comes from TCRdb applying MiXCR to the reads. The sample records more than 90,000 distinct CDR3 sequences, around 9.1% being singletons. Antigens for these TCRs are unknown. The sequencing sample was made of PBMCs, sequenced either directly or after in vitro stimulation (not recorded which). The source is a human donor in good health (CMV status not recorded). Some clones in this sample may be carry-over from other donors' samples.

This clonotype was recorded many times. V is TRBV7-2 and J is TRBJ2-1, with 8 bases identical to TRBD2. The CDR3 has 18 amino acids. The germline CDR1 and CDR2 sequences are SGHTA and FQGNSA. V gave up 2 bases and J gave up 12 bases; unmatched junction bases: 21. The CDR3 DNA reads TGTGCCAGCAGCTTACGAAGAACGTGGGAGCGGGAGCCCGGGAGGCAGTTCTTC. This translates into CASSLRRTWEREPGRQFF.

The V gene is TRBV7-2, the J gene TRBJ2-2; unclear D gene. Germline loops: CDR1 SGHTA, CDR2 FQGNSA. The V end lost 5 bases, the J end lost 6 bases, and 13 bases lay between the germline ends. The CDR3 spans 14 residues. The CDR3 sequence: CASSVLRVSGELFF. The CDR3 DNA reads TGTGCCAGCAGCGTCCTGAGAGTCTCCGGGGAGCTGTTTTTT.

In this sample, this clonotype turned up many times. The chain combines TRBV6-2 or TRBV6-3 with TRBJ2-2; 9 nucleotides match TRBD1. Losses at the gene ends were 1 base for V and 6 bases for J; bases not matched to a gene: 3. Germline CDR1 MNHEY, CDR2 SVGEGT. This CDR3 has 15 amino acids. CDR3 sequence: CASSYWTGDPGELFF. CDR3 DNA: TGTGCCAGCAGTTACTGGACAGGGGACCCCGGGGAGCTGTTTTTT.

This chain connects TRBV7-9 to TRBJ2-3; 7 positions match TRBD2. The ends lost 5 bases at V and 4 bases at J; junction bases unmatched: 3. CDR3 size: 13 residues. Germline V CDR1 and CDR2: SEHNR, FQNEAQ (reference sequence). CDR3 region: CASSASGADTQYF. The CDR3 nucleotides are TGTGCCAGCAGCGCCAGCGGGGCAGATACGCAGTATTTT.

This clonotype has only a few counts. The chain combines TRBV28 with TRBJ2-7; no reliable D call. V lost 4 bases and J 1 base, leaving 5 bases between the germline ends. Germline V lookup: CDR1 MDHEN, CDR2 SYDVKM. The CDR3 runs 12 residues. This CDR3 is CASSYGSYEQYV. The CDR3 coding sequence is TGTGCCAGCAGTTACGGGTCCTACGAGCAGTACGTC.

This clonotype was recorded at least ten times. The V and J genes are TRBV20-1 and TRBJ2-3; D is ambiguous. V was cut by 0 bases and J by 7 bases, with 11 bases left in between. CDR3 length: 13 amino acids. CDR1 and CDR2 (germline): DFQATT, SNEGSKA (reference sequence). The CDR3 coding sequence is TGCAGTGCTAGAGATTCCCCGACTTATACGCAGTATTTT. Translation gives CSARDSPTYTQYF.

At least ten counts were recorded for this clonotype. This chain joins TRBV7-2 and TRBJ2-5; 12 positions match TRBD2. The junction had 9 bases not matched to a gene; V was cut back by 3 bases and J by 1 base. The CDR3 runs to 18 residues. The germline CDR1 and CDR2 sequences are SGHTA and FQGNSA. As DNA, the CDR3 is TGTGCCAGCAGCTTGGTGACGACTAGCGGGAGATTCCAAGAGACCCAGTACTTC. It translates to CASSLVTTSGRFQETQYF.

This clonotype was seen a few times. The chain carries TRBV15 and TRBJ2-1; 7 positions match TRBD1. With 5 bases clipped from V and 6 bases from J, the junction kept 13 bases outside the gene matches. Germline V gives CDR1 LNHNV, CDR2 YYDKDF (reference sequence). The length of the CDR3 is 16 residues. The CDR3 DNA is TGTGCCACCAGCCGCTTTCTTGGCAGGGACAGCAATGAGCAGTTCTTC. Its translation: CATSRFLGRDSNEQFF.

This clonotype was seen many times. The chain uses TRBV12-3 or TRBV12-4 and TRBJ1-2; 7 positions match TRBD1. This CDR3 is built from 13 residues. Germline trimming cut 5 bases from V and 3 bases from J; bases unmatched to any gene: 3. The CDR3 sequence: CASSTGTDYGYTF. CDR3 nucleotide sequence: TGTGCCAGCAGTACCGGGACAGACTATGGCTACACCTTC.

This clonotype was counted only a few times. V usage is TRBV4-1 and J usage is TRBJ1-5, with 9 bases fitting TRBD1. CDR1 is MGHRA and CDR2 is YSYEKL in the germline V gene. The CDR3 runs to 17 residues. Unmatched junction bases numbered 9, after V lost 1 base and J lost 5 bases. CDR3 amino acids: CASSQAPPGQGYQPQHF. Written as DNA, the CDR3 is TGCGCCAGCAGCCAAGCCCCTCCGGGACAGGGATATCAGCCCCAGCATTTT.

This clonotype has at least ten counts. The chain has TRBV19 and TRBJ2-2, with 9 bases aligning to TRBD1. Germline values: CDR1 LNHDA, CDR2 SQIVND (reference sequence). CDR3 length: 19 amino acids. With V trimmed by 1 base and J by 1 base, 10 bases remained unmatched. The CDR3 sequence is CASSIAIRDRVRNTGELFF. In DNA form, the CDR3 reads TGTGCCAGTAGTATAGCCATCCGGGACAGGGTTCGGAACACCGGGGAGCTGTTTTTT.

This clonotype occurred many times. V usage is TRBV12-3 or TRBV12-4 and J usage is TRBJ2-1; maybe TRBD2 (6 bases). This CDR3 contains 14 residues. Between the trimmed V and J ends, which lost 5 bases and 5 bases, there was a span of 13 bases. The CDR3 reads CASSNSGPDNEQFF. The CDR3 coding sequence is TGTGCCAGCAGTAATAGCGGCCCAGACAATGAGCAGTTCTTC.

The chain joins TRBV18 to TRBJ2-1; D is unresolved. Germline CDR1 reads KGHSH; CDR2 reads LQKENI. Deletions cut 6 bases from V and 7 bases from J, with 13 bases between. The CDR3 sequence is 13 residues long. Here the CDR3 DNA reads TGTGCCAGCTCCCACGACTCGTTAAATGAGCAGTTCTTC. Encoded protein: CASSHDSLNEQFF.

This clonotype was recorded a few times. This chain joins TRBV19 and TRBJ1-5; 11 positions agree with TRBD1. The germline V gene encodes CDR1 LNHDA and CDR2 SQIVND (reference sequence). The CDR3 extends over 17 amino acids. V lost 0 bases to trimming and J lost 9 bases; unmatched junction nucleotides: 10. The CDR3 sequence: CASSIEFRTGGPGPQHF. For the CDR3, the DNA is TGTGCCAGTAGTATAGAATTCCGGACAGGGGGCCCGGGGCCCCAGCATTTT.

This clonotype was seen a few times. This chain joins TRBV6-2 or TRBV6-3 and TRBJ2-7; 13 bases fit TRBD2. Germline CDR1 reads MNHEY; CDR2 reads SVGEGT. The CDR3 has 15 amino acids. V lost 7 bases and J lost 4; bases outside the gene matches: 7. CDR3 coding DNA: TGTGCCAGCACCTGGACTAGCGGGAGAGCATACGAGCAGTACTTC. Residues: CASTWTSGRAYEQYF.

In its sample, this clonotype was seen many times. The V and J genes are TRBV7-8 and TRBJ2-1; 13 bases match TRBD2. Germline CDR1 is SGHVS and CDR2 is FQNEAQ. CDR3 length: 21 residues. V shed 1 base and J 0 bases; nucleotides not matched to a gene: 12. The CDR3 nucleotides read TGTGCCAGCAGCTTAGTTCCGGGACTAGCGGGGTCCCCCAGCTCCTACAATGAGCAGTTCTTC. Translated, it gives CASSLVPGLAGSPSSYNEQFF.

This chain connects TRBV20-1 to TRBJ2-1, with D maybe TRBD2 (6 bases). Trimming left V 0 bases short and J 4 bases short, with 19 bases between. The CDR3 covers 17 residues. Per germline, CDR1 DFQATT and CDR2 SNEGSKA (reference sequence). This chain's CDR3 is CSARDEERGGVYNEQFF. The CDR3 DNA follows: TGCAGTGCTAGAGATGAGGAGAGGGGCGGGGTTTACAATGAGCAGTTCTTC.

The rearrangement joins TRBV4-1 to TRBJ1-4; D not resolved. The CDR3 is 17 residues long. V was cut by 0 bases and J by 4 bases, with 15 bases left in between. Germline-derived CDR1 and CDR2 are MGHRA and YSYEKL. The CDR3 nucleotides are TGCGCCAGCAGCCAAGATAATGTGGGGAACGGTAATGAAAAACTGTTTTTT. Amino acid sequence: CASSQDNVGNGNEKLFF.

The chain is built from TRBV20-1 and TRBJ2-5; 7 nucleotides align to TRBD2. The CDR3 extends over 15 amino acids. The trim removed 1 base at V and 5 bases at J, leaving 10 bases unmatched. In germline, CDR1 is DFQATT, CDR2 SNEGSKA (reference sequence). DNA of the CDR3: TGCAGTGCTAGAGTAGTGGCTAGCGGAGGGGAGACCCAGTACTTC. This translates into CSARVVASGGETQYF.

This clonotype was counted many times. This chain uses TRBV7-2 with TRBJ2-1; unclear D gene. V gave up 1 base and J gave up 12 bases, with 13 bases separating them. The CDR3 sequence is 13 residues long. CDR1 and CDR2 from the germline V gene are SGHTA and FQGNSA. The CDR3 region has the DNA TGTGCCAGCAGCTTAGGGGTAGCTCGGATGCAGTTCTTC. This encodes CASSLGVARMQFF.